This paragraph covers one T cell receptor beta chain sequence. The antigen this receptor binds is unknown. Per-base quality was not reported, and no clone a single base away is much larger than it. The data originate from a study of cytomegalovirus exposure and HLA in healthy donors (dated by TCRdb to about 2017). Notes on the research overall: In an earlier analysis of fewer than 750 of the donors, around 290 Gb of sequence data and roughly 100 million unique TCR beta sequences from about 190 million T cells were reported. Around 330 gigabases of sequencing data and around 85 million unique TCR sequences made up an early release that covered 500 to 650 HLA-typed donors. The genetic ancestry cluster associated with self-reported Caucasian donors included around four fifths of the roughly 410 genotyped donors. The study aimed to test whether cataloging public T cell receptors could reveal signatures of past pathogen exposure. The study profiled the T cell repertoires of under 700 subjects by immunosequencing and related them to cytomegalovirus serostatus. In addition to the first cohort of 500 to 850 subjects, a separate validation cohort of 130 or so different subjects was used. To predict cytomegalovirus infection status, the study brought together high-throughput TCR immunosequencing, statistical association of individual TCRs with disease status, and machine learning. To study patterns of TCR occurrence, a later analysis re-analyzed previously published TCR beta repertoires from 500 to 850 donors and added high-resolution HLA genotyping. Rather than using new phenotypic data, the later analysis identified candidate immune exposures from TCR beta sequences and from how often those sequences occurred across donors. To decide whether each TCR beta V gene segment behaved as functional or pseudogenic, an earlier analysis of approximately 600 of the donors relied on high-throughput TCR beta sequencing. Donor age, sex, ethnicity and CMV serostatus were collected together with the repertoire data. A later genetic analysis took genome-wide SNP genotypes for about 55% of the 666 donors and used that subset as a discovery cohort. All discovery cohort repertoires had been generated using a single sequencing platform. Both class I and class II loci were covered by HLA typing, at four-digit resolution. Typing coverage varied by locus: roughly 620-640 donors for A, B, C, DRB1 and DQB1; about 520 for DQA1; approximately 570 for DPA1; 450 to 480 for DPB1. A few DR-DQ haplotypes were treated as single units for association and clustering because of strong linkage in the cohort. Across some 400 genotyped donors of the cohort, an average of roughly 200,000 unique TCR beta nucleotide sequences per donor were sequenced, and 15% to 20% of those sequences were non-productive. Results and caveats for the whole study, not just this receptor: While some public TCRs were present in many individuals, most TCR sequences turned up only very rarely across donors. Several of the top co-occurrence clusters appeared to be linked to parvovirus B19, influenza, CMV and Epstein-Barr virus, according to a later analysis. A group of highly shared sequence variants was considered likely to be a technical artifact of the sequencing pipeline. A further reported finding was that TCR beta sequences accurately predicted the HLA-A and HLA-B alleles for most subjects in the first cohort. In a later analysis, TCR association rates were found to vary across HLA loci, with the most associated TCRs seen for DRB1 alleles and the fewest for HLA-C alleles. According to the authors, the approach could potentially be generalized to other disease states and immunological phenotypes. The study listed 150 to 200 TCR beta chains as associated with cytomegalovirus. Correlated functional status among segregating V segments might be attributable to linkage disequilibrium, but an unknown experimental factor could not be ruled out. A later genetic analysis reported fewer N-insertions in productive TCRs among donors in an Asian-associated ancestry cluster than the roughly 640-donor mean. Some 15 rarely observed V segments, including chromosome 9 orphons, were excluded from the earlier analysis of just under 600 of the donors because counts were too low. In vitro tests confirmed that a few of the cytomegalovirus-associated TCR beta chains recognize cytomegalovirus antigens. In a later analysis, HLA-associated TCR beta chains were found to be more clonally expanded and to have lower generation probabilities than equally common non-associated chains. For the cohort, immune exposure information was limited to CMV serostatus. This cohort had only TCR beta chains sequenced, and the lack of alpha or paired-chain data limited which features could be detected. Presence/absence analyses assumed roughly uniform sequencing depth across donors, an assumption that may not hold. In both the original and validation cohorts, the classifier was reported to diagnose cytomegalovirus status with high specificity and sensitivity. An earlier analysis of several hundred of the donors showed that most TCR beta V segments appeared in productive rearrangements either about 90% or about 30% of the time, which broadly matched IMGT annotations. Because the 87-base-pair reads could not distinguish some IMGT-functional V segments, including TRBV6-2 and TRBV6-3, those segments were excluded. In a later genetic analysis, a missense DCLRE1C variant was associated with V-gene and J-gene trimming of TCR beta chains, and the association was replicated in an independent cohort. Most CMV-associated TCR beta chains appeared to be HLA-restricted in a later analysis, and the HLA associations seemed to be driven largely by CMV exposure. When HLA alleles, especially DR and DQ, strongly co-occurred, TCR associations were difficult to assign to individual alleles. In a later analysis, more than 15,000 TCR beta sequences were associated with specific HLA alleles at a false discovery rate of 0.05. Because HLA typing was missing for some donors at each locus, association tests included only the typed subset.

Receptors were amplified or captured by the immunoSEQ multiplex PCR assay. For the multiplex PCR, a mixture combining 60 forward primers for TCR Vbeta segments and 13 reverse primers for TCR Jbeta segments was used. A multiplex PCR assay on genomic DNA amplified the CDR3 region of rearranged TCR beta genes. Amplified TCR beta libraries were sequenced as 87-base-pair reads on the Illumina HiSeq System. In the source study's methods: A later analysis tallied roughly 76 million unique TCR beta chains across the 600 to 700 repertoires, and approximately 12 million of those chains were shared by two or more donors. A nearest-neighbor algorithm error-corrected the raw reads and collapsed the reads into unique sequences, merging closely related sequences to remove PCR and sequencing errors. CDR3 sequences were aligned to IMGT reference sequences to assign V, D and J gene segments. For a sequence to be retained, a match of at least six nucleotides to both a V gene segment and a J gene segment was required. Rearrangements were classified as productive when the CDR3 lacked stop codons and remained in frame with V and J, and all other rearrangements were classified as non-productive. Following IMGT convention, CDR3 was defined as the stretch from the second conserved V-encoded cysteine to the conserved J-encoded phenylalanine. In an earlier analysis of 587 of the donors, sequences lacking an unambiguous match to a single V gene segment were excluded. In an earlier analysis of a few hundred of the donors, a V segment was called functional when productive rearrangements were above 56.7%, and segregating when the standard deviation between donors exceeded 5%. A statistical classification framework was built for diagnosing cytomegalovirus status from the catalog of TCR beta chain sequences. V and J gene assignment, in a later analysis, came from comparing TCR nucleotide sequences with IMGT/GENE-DB human TR gene sequences. Using the TCRdist pipeline, a later analysis assigned CDR3 sequences along with most-parsimonious VDJ recombination scenarios. A later analysis defined each TCR beta chain by its CDR3 amino acid sequence plus V-gene family, and excluded reads lacking a unique V-gene family. To address suspected cross-contamination and a sequencing artifact, a later analysis removed 592 highly shared, low-generation-probability nucleotide sequences. In a later analysis, a clonal expansion index was calculated for each public chain from normalized within-repertoire ranks of inferred template counts. A later analysis computed generation probabilities with a VDJ recombination model fitted to out-of-frame rearrangements, and checked the results against IGoR. In a later analysis, TCR-TCR, TCR-HLA and TCR-CMV co-occurrence was scored with hypergeometric tests, and a repertoire-size bias correction was applied to TCR pairs. To estimate false discovery rates, a later analysis permuted the HLA or CMV assignments 20 times. In a later analysis, co-occurring TCRs were grouped with DBSCAN, and TCRdist sequence similarity was added when clustering was performed within HLA-allele-positive subsets. For co-occurrence clustering, repertoires with fewer than 30,000 or more than 120,000 public chains were excluded, along with a handful of repertoires with anomalous nucleotide sharing. TCRdb limited this immuneACCESS table to in-frame rearrangements with V and J called. A share of clones is missing; checked studies link under half to unresolved V genes, and the rest is unexplained. Clone size and the V and J calls come from that table; the DNA yielded D and trimming. The sample data list roughly 150,000 clones, and roughly 82% of these were observed just once. The top ten hold about 3.4% of the sample.

Including the terminal cysteine and phenylalanine, the CDR3 comprises 17 residues. Only the CDR3 portion is preserved as DNA: 51 bases, with reading frame beginning at the first base. The germline V gene (reference sequence) provides CDR1 LNHDA and CDR2 SQIVND. Trimming accounts for 3 bases at V and 0 bases at J, while the number of junction bases matched to no gene is 8. The cohort comprised some 680 healthy bone marrow donors. At the time of sampling, every cohort member was nominally healthy, though immune exposures that went unrecorded were likely present. The donor was CMV seronegative and was included in the group of over 300 seronegative cohort members. A peripheral blood sample was collected from each donor, and TCR beta sequencing was performed on peripheral blood mononuclear cells. Genomic DNA extraction from the blood cell samples was performed with the Qiagen DNeasy Blood Extraction Kit.

Sequenced input: PBMCs. This receptor was taken from a male donor in good health and CMV-seronegative. The chain was built from TRBV19 and TRBJ2-4; 7 central bases correspond to TRBD1. CDR3 reads: CASSIPHRGEAKNIQYF. The sequenced DNA is TGTGCCAGTAGTATCCCCCACAGGGGAGAAGCCAAAAACATTCAGTACTTC.